This TCR beta chain was identified during a study of T cell responses to AZD1222 COVID-19 vaccine. For the study at large: Second-dose recipients at about 4 or about 12 weeks were treated as one pooled group.

Method: immunoSEQ multiplex PCR; TCRdb's copy keeps in-frame clones and lacks some. The data hold roughly 96,000 clones, with roughly nine tenths observed a single time. The study, taken as a whole, reports: Clonal diversity was possibly underestimated, and white British individuals and females predominated among donors.

V trimming: 1 base; J trimming: 1 base; junction bases outside the gene matches: 4. CDR3 length equals 16 residues. The germline V gene has CDR1 SQVTM and CDR2 ANQGSEA. With regard to this clone: Its antigen is unidentified.

The receptor's source is an adult in good health. This rearrangement joins TRBV29-1 to TRBJ2-1; the match to TRBD2 covers 10 bases. This specimen was peripheral blood, taken on day 0 of AZD1222 vaccination. The CDR3 coding sequence is TGCAGCGTTGAAGCTAGCGGGGGACGATCCTACAATGAGCAGTTCTTC. Its protein is CSVEASGGRSYNEQFF.